The 29 T cell receptor beta chains below all came from one sample that was sequenced in a study of cytomegalovirus exposure and HLA in healthy donors. The study ran its PCR with 60 Vbeta and 13 Jbeta primers. The method was immunoSEQ multiplex PCR; TCRdb's version includes in-frame clones alone and lacks a portion of them. The data contain 150,000 to 200,000 clones, approximately 82% of them seen just once; the ten biggest clones take up roughly 2%. The source material was PBMCs. These TCRs come from a woman between 18 and 30 years old in good health and CMV-seropositive.

J is TRBJ2-3 and V is TRBV5-1; TRBD2 agrees at 10 bases. The CDR3 has 14 amino acids. CDR1 is SGHRS and CDR2 is YFSETQ in the germline V gene. Unmatched junction bases numbered 2, after V lost 4 bases and J lost 3 bases. This chain's CDR3 is CASSPSGGTDTQYF. For the CDR3, the DNA is TGCGCCAGCAGCCCTAGCGGGGGTACAGATACGCAGTATTTT.

The V gene is TRBV14, the J gene TRBJ1-6; a weak D match, TRBD1 (5 bases). Germline CDR1 and CDR2: SGHDN and FVKESK. V gave up 1 base and J gave up 10 bases, with 20 bases separating them. There are 17 residues in the CDR3. The CDR3 region has the DNA TGTGCCAGCAGCCAAGGGTCTGGTCGGGGGATAGAGTCACCCCTCCACTTT. Protein sequence: CASSQGSGRGIESPLHF.

This sequence joins TRBV15 and TRBJ2-3; no firm D call. V was clipped by 3 bases and J by 0 bases, with 13 bases between them. The length of the CDR3 is 16 residues. Germline CDR1 is LNHNV and CDR2 is YYDKDF (reference sequence). The CDR3 DNA sequence: TGTGCCACCAGCAGTCGCGCAGGTACTAGCACAGATACGCAGTATTTT. Protein: CATSSRAGTSTDTQYF.

This rearrangement joins TRBV7-6 to TRBJ2-1, with a possible D match to TRBD1 (6 bases). Germline V gives CDR1 SGHVS, CDR2 FNYEAQ. The CDR3 has 15 residues. V was shortened by 1 base and J by 2 bases, with 9 bases between the two germline ends. Here the CDR3 DNA reads TGTGCCAGCAGCTTAGACAGGGAAACCTACAATGAGCAGTTCTTC. It codes for CASSLDRETYNEQFF.

This clone occurred once. The gene calls are TRBV7-2 and TRBJ1-5, with 8 bases lining up with TRBD1. The germline V gene encodes CDR1 SGHTA and CDR2 FQGNSA. CDR3 length: 16 residues. V gave up 7 bases and J gave up 7 bases; unmatched junction bases: 15. In DNA form, the CDR3 reads TGTGCCAGCAACCCGGGACAGGTCGAGGTGGGGCAGCCCCAGCATTTT. It is translated as CASNPGQVEVGQPQHF.

The chain carries TRBV29-1 and TRBJ2-1; a possible D gene is TRBD2 (5 bases). Trimming took off 2 bases at V and 10 bases at J, with 15 bases between the two ends. The CDR3 totals 13 residues. In germline, CDR1 is SQVTM, CDR2 ANQGSEA. The CDR3 bases are TGCAGCGTTGAACTCCCGGGGTCTGGGGAGCAGTTCTTC. This codes for CSVELPGSGEQFF.

Details on this clone: Germline is not matched at one junction end, which may reflect a read error. This rearrangement joins TRBV7-9 to TRBJ2-2; 12 bases agree with TRBD2. CDR1 and CDR2 from the germline V gene are SEHNR and FQNEAQ (reference sequence). The CDR3 sequence is 18 residues long. The CDR3 DNA follows: TGTTCCAGCAGCGGCACCTCTTCTAGCGGGGGGGGCGCTTGGGAGCTGTTTTTT. It specifies CSSSGTSSSGGGAWELFF.

This chain connects TRBV13 to TRBJ2-3, with TRBD2 matching 11 bases. V lost 7 bases to trimming and J lost 2 bases; unmatched junction nucleotides: 8. CDR3 length equals 16 residues. Per germline, CDR1 PRHDT and CDR2 FYEKMQ (reference sequence). The CDR3 spells CASKSILAGDTDTQYF. CDR3 nucleotide sequence: TGTGCCAGCAAGTCAATACTAGCGGGGGACACAGATACGCAGTATTTT. The variable domain in full, with the rest retrieved from reference TRBV13 and TRBJ2-3, is AAGVIQSPRHLIKEKRETATLKCYPIPRHDTVYWYQQGPGQDPQFLISFYEKMQSDKGSIPDRFSAQQFSDYHSELNMSSLELGDSALYFCASKSILAGDTDTQYFGPGTRLTVL.

The rearrangement links TRBV19 to TRBJ1-2; TRBD1 matches 10 bases. V was clipped by 5 bases and J by 6 bases; unmatched bases: 9. Germline V CDR1 and CDR2: LNHDA, SQIVND (reference sequence). The CDR3 contains 15 residues. The CDR3 reads CASSFRDRGSHGYTF. Here the CDR3 DNA reads TGTGCCAGTAGTTTCCGGGACAGGGGATCTCATGGCTACACCTTC.

The gene calls are TRBV6-1 and TRBJ2-7; 9 positions match TRBD2. J gave up 4 bases and V 2 bases, and 9 bases lay outside the gene matches. CDR3 length equals 16 residues. The germline CDR1 and CDR2 sequences are MNHNS and SASEGT. The CDR3 is CASSEPARGGQYEQYF. DNA of the CDR3: TGTGCCAGCAGTGAACCGGCGCGGGGGGGCCAGTACGAGCAGTACTTC.

This chain uses TRBV14 with TRBJ2-2; 9 bases are a match to TRBD2. CDR3 size: 16 residues. The germline gives CDR1 SGHDN, CDR2 FVKESK. Trimming removed 3 bases from V and 0 bases from J; junction bases left unmatched: 2. For the CDR3, the DNA is TGTGCCAGCAGCCAGGCTAGCGGGGCGAACACCGGGGAGCTGTTTTTT. It is translated as CASSQASGANTGELFF.

The chain's CDR3 is CASSVGTGHSPLHF. The CDR3 DNA sequence: TGTGCCAGCAGTGTGGGGACAGGCCATTCACCCCTCCACTTT. The chain has TRBV6-1 and TRBJ1-6; 8 bases agree with TRBD1. Germline assignment: CDR1 MNHNS and CDR2 SASEGT. This CDR3 is built from 14 residues. V lost 4 bases to trimming and J lost 8 bases; unmatched junction nucleotides: 4.

This chain connects TRBV2 to TRBJ1-2; 7 bases agree with TRBD1. The CDR3 length is 13 residues. V shed 5 bases, J shed 6 bases, and the junction held 6 bases outside the gene matches. From germline, CDR1 is SNHLY and CDR2 FYNNEI. CDR3 sequence (DNA): TGTGCCAGCAGTAGACAGGGCCCCAATGGCTACACCTTC. This encodes CASSRQGPNGYTF.

This chain uses TRBV9 with TRBJ2-7, with 9 bases matching TRBD1. Germline V gene lookup returns CDR1 SGDLS and CDR2 YYNGEE. V lost 4 bases to trimming and J lost 4 bases; unmatched junction nucleotides: 12. This CDR3 spans 16 amino acids. CDR3 amino acids: CASSLSPGTGRYEQYF. In nucleotides, the CDR3 is TGTGCCAGCAGCCTCAGCCCCGGGACAGGGAGGTACGAGCAGTACTTC.

The chain employs TRBV7-2 and TRBJ2-2; D may be TRBD2 (5 bases). The V end lost 6 bases, the J end lost 5 bases, and 16 bases lay between the germline ends. The CDR3 has 15 amino acids. Germline V lookup: CDR1 SGHTA, CDR2 FQGNSA. The CDR3 sequence: CASRGKEAATGELFF. The DNA of the CDR3 is TGTGCCAGCAGGGGGAAGGAGGCGGCTACCGGGGAGCTGTTTTTT.

The chain couples TRBV10-3 to TRBJ2-1; no clear D. Germline assignment: CDR1 ENHRY and CDR2 SYGVKD. The CDR3 length is 14 residues. V gave up 4 bases and J gave up 0 bases, with 7 bases separating them. CDR3 sequence (DNA): TGTGCCATCAGTGGGTGGAGCTCCTACAATGAGCAGTTCTTC. Translation gives CAISGWSSYNEQFF.

This chain connects TRBV28 to TRBJ1-1; 11 bases match TRBD1. Germline V CDR1 and CDR2: MDHEN, SYDVKM. The CDR3 extends over 19 amino acids. The junction had 13 bases not matched to a gene; V was cut back by 3 bases and J by 1 base. CDR3 sequence (DNA): TGTGCCAGCAGTTTTTTAGGGGACAGGGGGACGATCCCGAACACTGAAGCTTTCTTT. It codes for CASSFLGDRGTIPNTEAFF. Filled out from reference TRBV28 and TRBJ1-1, the complete variable domain reads DVKVTQSSRYLVKRTGEKVFLECVQDMDHENMFWYRQDPGLGLRLIYFSYDVKMKEKGDIPEGYSVSREKKERFSLILESASTNQTSMYLCASSFLGDRGTIPNTEAFFGQGTRLTVV.

The chain couples TRBV10-3 to TRBJ1-1; maybe TRBD1 (6 bases). With 6 bases removed from V and 4 bases from J, the gap between germline ends came to 12 bases. CDR3 length: 13 amino acids. Germline V gene lookup returns CDR1 ENHRY and CDR2 SYGVKD. The CDR3 bases are TGTGCCATCAGGATGGGAGGGGGCACTGAAGCTTTCTTT. This codes for CAIRMGGGTEAFF.

V gene TRBV7-9 combines with J gene TRBJ2-3; TRBD2 might be the D (6 bases). CDR3 length equals 16 residues. CDR1 SEHNR and CDR2 FQNEAQ come from the germline V gene (reference sequence). V lost 5 bases to trimming and J lost 2 bases, with 17 bases between them. The CDR3 nucleotides read TGTGCCAGCAGCCTGTCCCCGGGACTCCACACAGATACGCAGTATTTT. Its translation is CASSLSPGLHTDTQYF.

This rearrangement joins TRBV9 to TRBJ2-5; D uncertain. Germline V gives CDR1 SGDLS, CDR2 YYNGEE. V was pared by 4 bases and J by 4 bases, with 14 bases between. There are 14 residues in the CDR3. Here the CDR3 reads CASSLDFERETQYF. The CDR3 DNA is TGTGCCAGCAGCCTAGACTTTGAGCGAGAGACCCAGTACTTC.

The gene calls are TRBV27 and TRBJ1-3, with 8 bases identical to TRBD1. V was pared by 4 bases and J by 2 bases, with 1 base of the junction left unmatched. The CDR3 extends over 14 amino acids. CDR1 and CDR2 (germline): MNHEY, SMNVEV (reference sequence). In nucleotides, the CDR3 is TGTGCCAGCAGTTCACAGGGGGCTGGAAACACCATATATTTT. This codes for CASSSQGAGNTIYF.

The chain combines TRBV11-3 with TRBJ2-1; D is unresolved. Per the germline V gene, CDR1 is SGHNT and CDR2 is YENEEA. Deletions cut 5 bases from V and 5 bases from J, with 10 bases between. The CDR3 has 13 residues. This chain's CDR3 is CASSLGENNEQFF. CDR3 nucleotides: TGTGCCAGCAGCCTAGGCGAAAACAATGAGCAGTTCTTC.

The V gene is TRBV4-1, the J gene TRBJ2-3, with 12 bases matching TRBD2. The CDR3 sequence is 16 residues long. The J segment lost 6 bases and the V segment lost 1 base, leaving 5 bases of the junction unmatched. Germline V CDR1 and CDR2: MGHRA, YSYEKL. In DNA form, the CDR3 reads TGCGCCAGCAGCCAAGGCCTCGGACTAGCGGGGGATACGCAGTATTTT. It yields the protein CASSQGLGLAGDTQYF.

The genes are TRBV27 and TRBJ1-5; D not resolved. This CDR3 comprises 16 residues. Germline V lookup: CDR1 MNHEY, CDR2 SMNVEV (reference sequence). V was clipped by 6 bases and J by 1 base, with 16 bases between them. CDR3 protein: CASRPPGSWSNQPQHF. As DNA, the CDR3 is TGTGCCAGCAGACCCCCGGGGTCGTGGAGCAATCAGCCCCAGCATTTT.

The chain uses TRBV28 and TRBJ2-3; no firm D call. The V gene lost 6 bases and the J gene lost 4 bases, with 11 bases spanning the gap. Per germline, CDR1 MDHEN and CDR2 SYDVKM. The CDR3 runs to 13 residues. The CDR3 DNA reads TGTGCCAGCAGACCCAATAGCCCAGATACGCAGTATTTT. Translating it yields CASRPNSPDTQYF.

The chain joins TRBV7-2 to TRBJ2-1; D possibly corresponds to TRBD1 (6 bases). The CDR3 contains 15 residues. Per germline, CDR1 SGHTA and CDR2 FQGNSA. V gave up 2 bases and J gave up 2 bases, with 10 bases separating them. In DNA form, the CDR3 reads TGTGCCAGCAGCTTATCAGGGGAACCCTACAATGAGCAGTTCTTC. Translated: CASSLSGEPYNEQFF.

J is TRBJ1-1 and V is TRBV29-1; 7 nucleotides line up with TRBD1. The V segment lost 4 bases and the J segment 2 bases; nucleotides outside the gene matches: 4. In germline, CDR1 is SQVTM, CDR2 ANQGSEA. The CDR3 is 13 amino acids. The CDR3 DNA is TGCAGCGTTGTCAGGGGGTCTAACACTGAAGCTTTCTTT. Translating gives CSVVRGSNTEAFF.

This chain links TRBV6-6 with TRBJ2-1; 14 bases are shared with TRBD2. The CDR3 runs 15 residues. Germline CDR1 MNHNY, CDR2 SVGAGI (reference sequence). V shed 7 bases and J 6 bases; nucleotides not matched to a gene: 5. This CDR3 is CASTKTSGGGNEQFF. The CDR3 DNA sequence: TGTGCCAGCACCAAGACTAGCGGGGGGGGCAATGAGCAGTTCTTC.

The CDR3 sequence is CAWSHLGLGGEKLFF. In DNA, the CDR3 is TGTGCCTGGAGCCACCTAGGGCTAGGGGGTGAAAAACTGTTTTTT. V usage is TRBV30 and J usage is TRBJ1-4; TRBD1 is a possible D gene (6 bases). CDR1 GTSNPN and CDR2 SVGIG come from the germline V gene (reference sequence). V was pared by 3 bases and J by 7 bases, with 18 bases between. This CDR3 is 15 amino acids long. Filled out from reference TRBV30 and TRBJ1-4, the complete variable domain reads SQTIHQWPATLVQPVGSPLSLECTVEGTSNPNLYWYRQAAGRGLQLLFYSVGIGQISSEVPQNLSASRPQDRQFILSSKKLLLSDSGFYLCAWSHLGLGGEKLFFGSGTQLSVL.